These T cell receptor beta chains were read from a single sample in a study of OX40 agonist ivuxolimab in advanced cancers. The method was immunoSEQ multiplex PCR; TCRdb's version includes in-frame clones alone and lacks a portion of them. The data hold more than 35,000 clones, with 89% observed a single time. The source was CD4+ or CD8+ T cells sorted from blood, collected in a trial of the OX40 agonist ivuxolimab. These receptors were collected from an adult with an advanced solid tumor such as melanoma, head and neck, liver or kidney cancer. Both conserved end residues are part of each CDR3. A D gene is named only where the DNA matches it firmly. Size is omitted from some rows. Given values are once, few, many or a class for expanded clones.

CASSLSRSLHF	TGTGCCAGCAGCCTCTCCCGGTCCCTCCACTTT	TRBJ1-6	-	TRBV28	-	11
CASTSGAEQFF	TGTGCCAGCACCTCGGGGGCTGAGCAGTTCTTC	TRBJ2-1	-	TRBV27	-	11
CASSLSQGYEQYF	TGTGCCAGTAGCCTTTCGCAGGGCTACGAGCAGTACTTC	TRBJ2-7	-	TRBV19	-	13
CASSLGTAYEQYF	TGTGCCAGCAGCTTAGGGACAGCCTACGAGCAGTACTTC	TRBJ2-7	-	TRBV7-9	-	13
CASSVGQNTGELFF	TGTGCCAGCAGCGTAGGGCAGAACACCGGGGAGCTGTTTTTT	TRBJ2-2	-	TRBV9	-	14
CASSIDRTDYNEQFF	TGTGCCAGCAGCATCGACCGGACCGATTACAATGAGCAGTTCTTC	TRBJ2-1	-	TRBV12-1	-	15
CASSQETSRSYEQYF	TGCGCCAGCAGCCAAGAGACTAGCCGCTCCTACGAGCAGTACTTC	TRBJ2-7	TRBD2	TRBV4-3	-	15
CASSVVVANYGYTF	TGTGCCAGCAGCGTTGTGGTAGCTAACTATGGCTACACCTTC	TRBJ1-2	-	TRBV28	-	14
CASSLITSADTQYF	TGTGCCAGCAGTTTAATCACTAGCGCAGATACGCAGTATTTT	TRBJ2-3	TRBD2	TRBV27	-	14
CASSIIGVGALNTEAFF	TGTGCCAGTAGTATAATCGGGGTTGGAGCTTTGAACACTGAAGCTTTCTTT	TRBJ1-1	-	TRBV19	-	17
CASSLLTGAPGELFF	TGTGCCAGCAGTTTATTAACAGGGGCCCCCGGGGAGCTGTTTTTT	TRBJ2-2	TRBD1	TRBV27	-	15
CASSATSGDYNEQFF	TGTGCCAGCAGCGCGACTAGCGGGGACTACAATGAGCAGTTCTTC	TRBJ2-1	TRBD2	TRBV4-2	-	15
CSGSGTGDYEQYF	TGCAGCGGTTCCGGGACAGGGGATTACGAGCAGTACTTC	TRBJ2-7	TRBD1	TRBV29-1	-	13
CASRGLADQETQYF	TGTGCCAGCAGGGGACTAGCGGACCAAGAGACCCAGTACTTC	TRBJ2-5	TRBD2	TRBV28	-	14
CASEGGNTEAFF	TGTGCCAGCGAGGGGGGGAACACTGAAGCTTTCTTT	TRBJ1-1	-	TRBV7-8	once	12
CASSPYVRDRGNYGYTF	TGTGCCAGCAGCCCATACGTGAGGGACAGGGGTAACTATGGCTACACCTTC	TRBJ1-2	TRBD1	TRBV27	few	17
CASSLDVVGQLQRFGYTF	TGTGCCAGCAGCTTAGATGTCGTTGGGCAGCTTCAACGTTTTGGCTACACCTTC	TRBJ1-2	-	TRBV7-8	-	18